The 8 T cell receptor beta chains given below trace back to one sample, sequenced in a study of blood T cell repertoires in COVID-19. This table comes from immunoSEQ multiplex PCR, and its TCRdb copy is limited to in-frame clones, with some not included. The data show some 300,000 clones, 90% seen once. Sequencing was carried out using PBMCs or T cells enriched from blood (not recorded which). The source of these receptors is a woman in her twenties or thirties who had been exposed to COVID-19.

The chain is built from TRBV6-5 and TRBJ2-5; 8 bases map to TRBD2. Germline V gives CDR1 MNHEY, CDR2 SVGAGI. CDR3 length: 15 residues. V trimming: 4 bases; J trimming: 2 bases; junction bases outside the gene matches: 6. The CDR3 here is CASSSRGASQETQYF. Here the CDR3 DNA reads TGTGCCAGCAGTTCGCGGGGGGCTTCTCAAGAGACCCAGTACTTC.

This clone was observed once. One end of the junction is discordant with germline, which a read error may explain. The J gene is TRBJ2-3, the V gene TRBV19, with D possibly TRBD1 on 6 matching bases. The germline V gene encodes CDR1 LNHDA and CDR2 SQIVND (reference sequence). The CDR3 consists of 15 residues. The CDR3 loop is CASSLEGHYTDTQYF. The CDR3 DNA is TGTGCCAGTAGTTTAGAGGGACACTACACAGATACGCAGTATTTT.

This chain joins TRBV6-4 and TRBJ1-6, with 8 bases that match TRBD1. In germline, CDR1 is MRHNA, CDR2 SNTAGT. The V gene end was trimmed by 3 bases and the J gene end by 10 bases; junction bases not matched to a gene: 5. The CDR3 consists of 14 residues. This chain's CDR3 is CASSEGQGGSPLHF. CDR3 DNA: TGTGCCAGCAGTGAAGGACAGGGAGGATCACCCCTCCACTTT.

As DNA, the CDR3 is TGTGCCAGCAGTACAACCCCGGGACTAGCCAAATCCTACGAGCAGTACTTC. Translating it yields CASSTTPGLAKSYEQYF. V and J are TRBV6-2 or TRBV6-3 and TRBJ2-7, with 9 bases that match TRBD2. There are 17 residues in the CDR3. V was pared by 5 bases and J by 1 base, with 12 bases of the junction left unmatched. Looked up from germline, CDR1 is MNHEY and CDR2 is SVGEGT.

This chain uses TRBV3-1 (or the pseudogene TRBV3-2) with TRBJ2-4; 7 bases align to TRBD1. This CDR3 is built from 15 residues. Germline CDR1 and CDR2: LGHDT and YNNKEL (reference sequence). V trimming: 4 bases; J trimming: 0 bases; junction bases outside the gene matches: 3. CDR3 DNA: TGTGCCAGCAGCCCCAGGGGGATAGCCAAAAACATTCAGTACTTC. It yields the protein CASSPRGIAKNIQYF.

V gene TRBV5-1 combines with J gene TRBJ1-6; D unresolved. V was pared by 5 bases and J by 10 bases, with 19 bases between. CDR3 length: 15 residues. The germline CDR1 and CDR2 sequences are SGHRS and YFSETQ. CDR3 DNA sequence: TGCGCCAGCAGTCCCGAAGGCGGATATGTGTCACCCCTCCACTTT. It yields the protein CASSPEGGYVSPLHF.

The chain recombines TRBV5-1 with TRBJ1-6, with 7 bases identical to TRBD1. The germline V gene has CDR1 SGHRS and CDR2 YFSETQ. The CDR3 runs to 16 residues. V lost 0 bases, J lost 7 bases, and 7 bases stayed unmatched. CDR3 sequence reads: CASSLASGGVNSPLHF. The DNA for the CDR3 is TGCGCCAGCAGCTTGGCATCAGGGGGTGTAAATTCACCCCTCCACTTT.

V usage is TRBV19 and J usage is TRBJ1-2, with D perhaps TRBD1 (5 bases). V lost 7 bases, J lost 2 bases, and 14 bases lay in between. The CDR3 is 14 amino acids. Germline V lookup: CDR1 LNHDA, CDR2 SQIVND (reference sequence). CDR3 in amino acids: CASKKGRENYGYTF. DNA for the CDR3: TGTGCCAGTAAGAAGGGCAGGGAAAACTATGGCTACACCTTC. Together with reference TRBV19 and TRBJ1-2, the CDR3 gives the full variable domain: DGGITQSPKYLFRKEGQNVTLSCEQNLNHDAMYWYRQDPGQGLRLIYYSQIVNDFQKGDIAEGYSVSREKKESFPLTVTSAQKNPTAFYLCASKKGRENYGYTFGSGTRLTVV.